The T cell receptor beta chain under discussion was sequenced for a study of T cells in Graves' hyperthyroidism and ophthalmopathy. Germline CDR1 and CDR2: MNHEY and SVGEGT. The CDR3 loop spans 15 amino acids. V lost 7 bases and J lost 0, with 13 bases in between. Researchers took RNA transcripts and amplified the TCR beta CDR3 regions from them. HTBI primers were used for first-round RT-PCR of the TCR CDR3. One entry per CDR3 protein results from TCRdb running MiXCR on the multiplex PCR reads. This sample has 540,000 or so distinct CDR3 sequences, with about 15% found just once. This clonotype was counted between two and nine times. Its matching antigen is unknown. General study findings and limits: Most thyroid clonotypes expanded above 0.001 were also detected in blood.

The receptor's source is a woman aged 25 to 45 with Graves' hyperthyroidism. Material: blood. The V gene is TRBV6-2 or TRBV6-3, the J gene TRBJ1-3, with TRBD1 as a possible D gene (5 bases). The CDR3 loop reads CASTLDSSSGNTIYF. CDR3 nucleotides: TGTGCCAGCACCCTTGACAGCAGCTCTGGAAACACCATATATTTT.